This T cell receptor beta chain appears in the sequencing data of a study of CXCR3-negative and CXCR3-positive naive CD8 T cells. The CDR3 totals 20 residues. The study made its TRB cDNA libraries by 5' RACE, adding UMI labels. After re-calling the 5' RACE reads, TCRdb lists one entry per CDR3 protein, DNA absent. Recorded for this sample: under 150,000 distinct CDR3 sequences. Study-wide results and caveats: The study found that naive CXCR3-negative and CXCR3-positive cells shared TRBV-TRBJ usage, while memory cells differed. CXCR3-expressing naive cells carried TRB CDR3s more hydrophobic than those of CXCR3-negative naive cells. The study found comparably high diversity in both naive subsets and much lower diversity in memory CD8+ cells. CXCR3 levels fell partly with cryopreservation; most assays relied on fresh PBMCs.

With regard to this clonotype: Its antigen is not identified.

Naive CD8+ T lymphocytes were specified as CD45RO-CCR7+CD27+CD95-. The chain couples TRBV12-3 or TRBV12-4 to TRBJ2-5; TCRdb's D call of TRBD1 is untestable without DNA. The sequencing input was naive CXCR3+ CD8+ T cells from blood. As to subset: CD45RO-CCR7+CD27+CD95- naive CD8+ T cells expressing CXCR3 (TNR3+). This clonotype originated in a human donor in good health. Some clones in this sample may be carry-over from other donors' samples. CDR3 sequence reads: CASTLALGGTGPFPTGTQYF.